This TCR beta chain appears in the sequencing data of a study of OX40 agonist ivuxolimab in advanced cancers. About the research overall: Partial response was recorded in three patients: one hepatocellular carcinoma and two cutaneous melanoma cases.

TCRdb's copy holds only in-frame clones and misses some; the assay was immunoSEQ multiplex PCR. This table has about 16,000 clones, approximately 84% appearing once. The sequencing used CD4+ or CD8+ T cells sorted from blood, collected in a trial of the OX40 agonist ivuxolimab. This TCR derives from an adult with an advanced solid tumor such as melanoma, head and neck, liver or kidney cancer.

The CDR3 DNA follows: TGTGCCAGCAGCTTAGCTTTAGGGACAGCGGAGACCCAGTACTTC. It yields the protein CASSLALGTAETQYF. This chain connects TRBV7-8 to TRBJ2-5; 7 nucleotides agree with TRBD1. This CDR3 is 15 amino acids long. Germline loops: CDR1 SGHVS, CDR2 FQNEAQ. The V segment lost 0 bases and the J segment 5 bases; nucleotides outside the gene matches: 6.